This T cell receptor (beta chain) was captured by sequencing in a study of early T cells in non-severe SARS-CoV-2 infection. Whole-study context: From unsorted whole blood, bulk RNA was sequenced, and the chains remained unpaired. General study findings and limits: In VDJdb matching, anti-spike CD8 responses were favored while private and CD4 specificities went missing.

Molecules of cDNA were individually given unique molecular identifiers that were attached to them. TCRdb passed the 5' RACE reads through MiXCR, listing each CDR3 protein once. In the table there are nearly 90,000 distinct CDR3 sequences, approximately 15% of which are singletons. The CDR3 has 16 amino acids. Per the germline V gene, CDR1 is MNHEY and CDR2 is SVGAGI. Trimming stripped 7 bases from V and 4 bases from J, with 20 bases between. Points on this clonotype: Its specificity is not known.

The clonotype comes from an adult who was a healthcare worker with PCR-confirmed SARS-CoV-2 infection or an uninfected control (not recorded which). Input material: whole blood. The chain uses TRBV6-5 and TRBJ2-1; D remains unclear. The chain's CDR3 is CASTVSLLAGYNEQFF. The CDR3 DNA reads as TGTGCCAGCACAGTTAGTCTCTTGGCAGGTTACAATGAGCAGTTCTTC.